Listed here are 26 T cell receptor beta chains from one sample, sequenced in a study of Ad26.COV2.S vaccination and SARS-CoV-2 variants. Produced via immunoSEQ multiplex PCR; TCRdb's table is partial and in-frame only. This repertoire shows some 500,000 clones, roughly 89% found once; its top ten account for around 2.6%. As for treatment: 19 received Ad26.COV2.S at low or high dose, single or two shots; about five received placebo; per-sample allocation not given. Day 63 after the first vaccine or placebo injection was the time point for sampling. The sequencing used peripheral blood, collected in a trial of Ad26.COV2.S vaccine versus placebo. The receptors come from a person aged 18-65 years who received the Ad26.COV2.S COVID-19 vaccine or a placebo.

In DNA, the CDR3 is TGTGCCAGCTCCCCTTACCGGGGCCCCTACGAGCAGTACTTC. Protein sequence: CASSPYRGPYEQYF. This chain joins TRBV6-5 and TRBJ2-7; D tentatively reads TRBD1 or TRBD2 (5 bases each). Germline CDR1 MNHEY, CDR2 SVGAGI. The CDR3 totals 14 residues. Between the trimmed V and J ends, which lost 8 bases and 2 bases, there was a span of 16 bases.

The chain joins TRBV4-1 to TRBJ2-1, with TRBD2 matching over 10 bases. Trimming cost V 4 bases and J 0 bases; bases outside gene matches: 6. The CDR3 is made up of 17 amino acids. Per the germline V gene, CDR1 is MGHRA and CDR2 is YSYEKL. The CDR3 loop reads CASSRGLAASSYNEQFF. CDR3 DNA: TGCGCCAGCAGCCGCGGACTAGCGGCCAGCTCCTACAATGAGCAGTTCTTC.

The rearrangement links TRBV18 to TRBJ2-1; TRBD2 agrees at 9 bases. Germline loops: CDR1 KGHSH, CDR2 LQKENI. The trim removed 0 bases at V and 8 bases at J, leaving 5 bases unmatched. The length of the CDR3 is 15 residues. This chain's CDR3 is CASSPPSGSFYEQFF. The CDR3 DNA follows: TGTGCCAGCTCACCACCTAGCGGGAGTTTTTATGAGCAGTTCTTC.

Written as DNA, the CDR3 is TGTGCCAGCAGATACAAGGTATCGGGACACCTCAATGAGCAGTTCTTC. Translation gives CASRYKVSGHLNEQFF. The chain combines TRBV5-8 with TRBJ2-1; possibly TRBD1 for D (6 bases). Germline values: CDR1 SGHTS, CDR2 YDEGEE. The CDR3 consists of 16 residues. Trimming pared 5 bases from V and 6 bases from J, leaving 21 bases between.

This clone was found once. The rearrangement joins TRBV5-1 to TRBJ2-3, with unresolved D. The CDR3 loop spans 16 amino acids. Germline CDR1 is SGHRS and CDR2 is YFSETQ. Trimming removed 0 bases at V and 2 bases at J, with 13 bases between. CDR3 region: CASSLAADAFTDTQYF. In DNA, the CDR3 is TGCGCCAGCAGCTTGGCGGCTGACGCTTTCACAGATACGCAGTATTTT. The full variable domain, its missing parts supplied by reference TRBV5-1 and TRBJ2-3, is KAGVTQTPRYLIKTRGQQVTLSCSPISGHRSVSWYQQTPGQGLQFLFEYFSETQRNKGNFPGRFSGRQFSNSRSEMNVSTLELGDSALYLCASSLAADAFTDTQYFGPGTRLTVL.

The chain uses TRBV5-1 and TRBJ2-1; 13 bases line up with TRBD2. CDR1 is SGHRS and CDR2 is YFSETQ in the germline V gene. This CDR3 has 15 residues. V trimming: 2 bases; J trimming: 5 bases; junction bases outside the gene matches: 1. The CDR3 loop reads CASSLLAGGDNEQFF. CDR3 nucleotide sequence: TGCGCCAGCAGCTTACTAGCGGGAGGGGACAATGAGCAGTTCTTC.

This rearrangement joins TRBV5-4 to TRBJ2-3, with a weak D call TRBD1 (5 bases). The CDR3 loop spans 14 amino acids. With 1 base removed from V and 6 bases from J, the gap between germline ends came to 12 bases. The germline gives CDR1 SGHNT, CDR2 YYREEE (reference sequence). The CDR3 is CASSLRGGGDTQYF. Written as DNA, the CDR3 is TGTGCCAGCAGCTTGAGGGGCGGTGGGGATACGCAGTATTTT.

The genes are TRBV11-3 and TRBJ2-5, with D perhaps matching TRBD2 (6 bases). The CDR3 totals 15 residues. Deletions cut 5 bases from V and 5 bases from J, with 18 bases between. Germline loops: CDR1 SGHNT, CDR2 YENEEA. Written as DNA, the CDR3 is TGTGCCAGCAGCGCCCTTGGGGGGATCGTCGAGACCCAGTACTTC. Protein sequence: CASSALGGIVETQYF.

The rearrangement links TRBV1 to TRBJ2-4; the table's D call TRBD2 went unverified against the DNA. TRBV1 is reported as a pseudogene. The CDR3 length is 17 residues. In nucleotides, the CDR3 is TGCACCAGCAGCCGGACTAGCGGGAGTGATCCCAAAAACATTCAGTACTTC. Its translation: CTSSRTSGSDPKNIQYF.

The chain couples TRBV10-3 to TRBJ2-2; tentative D call: TRBD1 (6 bases). Germline V lookup: CDR1 ENHRY, CDR2 SYGVKD. The V gene lost 3 bases and the J gene lost 1 base, with 12 bases spanning the gap. This CDR3 contains 16 residues. The CDR3 DNA is TGTGCCATCAGTGAAGATCGGGGACAGAACACCGGGGAGCTGTTTTTT. Encoded protein: CAISEDRGQNTGELFF.

This sequence joins TRBV5-4 and TRBJ2-1; the D is unclear. Germline CDR1 SGHNT, CDR2 YYREEE (reference sequence). The CDR3 is made up of 14 amino acids. V shed 0 bases and J shed 6 bases, with 10 bases lying between them. The CDR3 bases are TGTGCCAGCAGCTTGGCCTCGTGGGGCAATGAGCAGTTCTTC. It codes for CASSLASWGNEQFF.

The rearrangement links TRBV27 to TRBJ1-5; possibly TRBD1 for D (6 bases). The CDR3 is 15 residues long. In germline, CDR1 is MNHEY, CDR2 SMNVEV (reference sequence). V lost 6 bases, J lost 0 bases, and 12 bases lay in between. The CDR3 DNA sequence: TGTGCCAGCAGAATACAGGGTTATAGCAATCAGCCCCAGCATTTT. Its translation is CASRIQGYSNQPQHF.

This chain uses TRBV7-3 with TRBJ2-1; D not certain. CDR3 length equals 14 residues. Trimming took 3 bases from V and 6 from J, leaving 12 bases between them. The germline V gene has CDR1 SGHTA and CDR2 FQGTGA. CDR3 coding DNA: TGTGCCAGCAGCTTTGAACTGGTGCCCAATGAGCAGTTCTTC. Translated: CASSFELVPNEQFF.

The chain links TRBV11-2 to TRBJ2-5; perhaps D is TRBD1 or TRBD2 (6 bases each). Trimming shortened V by 3 bases and J by 5 bases, and 16 bases separated the two germline ends. The CDR3 extends over 15 amino acids. Germline V gene data show CDR1 as SGHAT and CDR2 as FQNNGV. Here the CDR3 DNA reads TGTGCCAGCAGCTTCCAGTGGGGGGCCGGGGAGACCCAGTACTTC. It encodes CASSFQWGAGETQYF. Combining the CDR3 with reference TRBV11-2 and TRBJ2-5 gives the whole variable domain EAGVAQSPRYKIIEKRQSVAFWCNPISGHATLYWYQQILGQGPKLLIQFQNNGVVDDSQLPKDRFSAERLKGVDSTLKIQPAKLEDSAVYLCASSFQWGAGETQYFGPGTRLLVL.

The CDR3 bases are TGTGCCAGCACCAAACCCCGGGGGAACACTGAAGCTTTCTTT. This gives the protein CASTKPRGNTEAFF. V usage is TRBV7-9 and J usage is TRBJ1-1; the D is unclear. V lost 7 bases and J lost 1, with 13 bases in between. Germline V lookup: CDR1 SEHNR, CDR2 FQNEAQ (reference sequence). The CDR3 totals 14 residues.

CDR3 sequence reads: CASSGTSNTEAFF. CDR3 nucleotides: TGTGCCAGCAGCGGGACTTCGAACACTGAAGCTTTCTTT. The rearrangement uses TRBV28 and TRBJ1-1; D is perhaps TRBD1 (5 bases). The CDR3 is 13 residues long. V dropped 6 bases and J dropped 1 base, with 9 bases sitting between them. Germline assignment: CDR1 MDHEN and CDR2 SYDVKM. Based on the CDR3 plus reference TRBV28 and TRBJ1-1, the full variable domain is DVKVTQSSRYLVKRTGEKVFLECVQDMDHENMFWYRQDPGLGLRLIYFSYDVKMKEKGDIPEGYSVSREKKERFSLILESASTNQTSMYLCASSGTSNTEAFFGQGTRLTVV.

The chain employs TRBV5-1 and TRBJ2-3, with 9 bases identical to TRBD1. Germline CDR1 reads SGHRS; CDR2 reads YFSETQ. The CDR3 sequence is 16 residues long. V shed 3 bases, J shed 6 bases, and the junction held 11 bases outside the gene matches. CDR3 in amino acids: CASSSGQGGKLDTQYF. CDR3 nucleotides: TGCGCCAGCAGCTCGGGACAGGGAGGGAAGTTGGATACGCAGTATTTT.

The V gene is TRBV30, the J gene TRBJ1-6; D not certain. Looked up from germline, CDR1 is GTSNPN and CDR2 is SVGIG (reference sequence). This CDR3 has 13 residues. Trimming removed 1 base at V and 9 bases at J, with 10 bases between. The CDR3 coding sequence is TGTGCCTGGAGTGCCGCTTCGTCTTCACCCCTCCACTTT. Amino acids: CAWSAASSSPLHF.

V gene TRBV7-2 combines with J gene TRBJ1-2, with 9 bases lining up with TRBD1. Germline V CDR1 and CDR2: SGHTA, FQGNSA. Germline trimming cut 5 bases from V and 6 bases from J; bases unmatched to any gene: 13. CDR3 size: 16 residues. The CDR3 coding sequence is TGTGCCAGCAGCGCGTACAGGGGGCGCCGATCTGATGGCTACACCTTC. As protein: CASSAYRGRRSDGYTF.

The sample holds one count of this clone. CDR3 sequence: CASSWARVGTDTQYF. The CDR3 nucleotides are TGTGCCAGCAGCTGGGCCCGGGTTGGAACAGATACGCAGTATTTT. The J gene is TRBJ2-3, the V gene TRBV7-2, with unresolved D. Trimming shortened V by 4 bases and J by 3 bases, and 14 bases separated the two germline ends. CDR3 size: 15 residues. CDR1 and CDR2 (germline): SGHTA, FQGNSA. Full variable domain (missing parts from reference TRBV7-2 and TRBJ2-3): GAGVSQSPSNKVTEKGKDVELRCDPISGHTALYWYRQSLGQGLEFLIYFQGNSAPDKSGLPSDRFSAERTGGSVSTLTIQRTQQEDSAVYLCASSWARVGTDTQYFGPGTRLTVL.

This clone was detected a few times. The chain is built from TRBV6-2 or TRBV6-3 and TRBJ2-5; 8 nucleotides align to TRBD1. Per the germline V gene, CDR1 is MNHEY and CDR2 is SVGEGT. The CDR3 is 14 residues long. Trimming cost V 5 bases and J 5 bases; bases outside gene matches: 7. The chain's CDR3 is CASSQTGAEETQYF. The CDR3, as DNA: TGTGCCAGCAGTCAGACAGGGGCGGAGGAGACCCAGTACTTC.

The CDR3 DNA sequence: TGTGCCAGCAGCGTGACGGGTTTATACACTGAAGCTTTCTTT. Translation: CASSVTGLYTEAFF. This chain joins TRBV5-5 and TRBJ1-1; D call uncertain. The CDR3 is 14 residues long. CDR1 and CDR2 from the germline V gene are SGHKS and YYEKEE (reference sequence). Trimming pared 4 bases from V and 3 bases from J, leaving 13 bases between.

The chain has TRBV5-8 and TRBJ1-3; D is undetermined. Germline V gives CDR1 SGHTS, CDR2 YDEGEE. The CDR3 is made up of 14 amino acids. V was pared by 0 bases and J by 5 bases, with 9 bases between. CDR3 DNA: TGTGCCAGCAGCTTGGAGTGGGTAAGAAACACCATATATTTT. It specifies CASSLEWVRNTIYF. Complete variable domain (other parts from reference TRBV5-8 and TRBJ1-3): EAGVTQSPTHLIKTRGQQATLRCSPISGHTSVYWYQQALGLGLQFLLWYDEGEERNRGNFPPRFSGRQFPNYSSELNVNALELEDSALYLCASSLEWVRNTIYFGEGSWLTVV.

The rearrangement uses TRBV4-2 and TRBJ1-2, with 8 bases that match TRBD1. The germline V gene has CDR1 LGHNA and CDR2 YNFKEQ. V lost 2 bases to trimming and J lost 7 bases; unmatched junction nucleotides: 9. The CDR3 covers 15 residues. CDR3: CASSQPNTGGGGYTF. The CDR3, as DNA: TGTGCCAGCAGCCAACCCAATACAGGGGGGGGTGGCTACACCTTC.

The rearrangement uses TRBV30 and TRBJ2-5; D not resolved. The CDR3 loop spans 12 amino acids. Germline assignment: CDR1 GTSNPN and CDR2 SVGIG (reference sequence). Trimming cost V 3 bases and J 5 bases, with 10 bases left between them. CDR3 bases: TGTGCCTGGAGCTTCGTCTCGGAGACCCAGTACTTC. Protein: CAWSFVSETQYF.

The chain links TRBV19 to TRBJ1-4, with D uncertain. The CDR3 has 14 residues. Looked up from germline, CDR1 is LNHDA and CDR2 is SQIVND (reference sequence). V was trimmed by 8 bases and J by 8 bases, leaving 18 bases between them. The CDR3 spells CASQMTRLGEKLFF. The CDR3 nucleotides are TGTGCCAGTCAAATGACTCGTTTAGGGGAAAAACTGTTTTTT. Full variable domain (remainder filled in from reference TRBV19 and TRBJ1-4): DGGITQSPKYLFRKEGQNVTLSCEQNLNHDAMYWYRQDPGQGLRLIYYSQIVNDFQKGDIAEGYSVSREKKESFPLTVTSAQKNPTAFYLCASQMTRLGEKLFFGSGTQLSVL.